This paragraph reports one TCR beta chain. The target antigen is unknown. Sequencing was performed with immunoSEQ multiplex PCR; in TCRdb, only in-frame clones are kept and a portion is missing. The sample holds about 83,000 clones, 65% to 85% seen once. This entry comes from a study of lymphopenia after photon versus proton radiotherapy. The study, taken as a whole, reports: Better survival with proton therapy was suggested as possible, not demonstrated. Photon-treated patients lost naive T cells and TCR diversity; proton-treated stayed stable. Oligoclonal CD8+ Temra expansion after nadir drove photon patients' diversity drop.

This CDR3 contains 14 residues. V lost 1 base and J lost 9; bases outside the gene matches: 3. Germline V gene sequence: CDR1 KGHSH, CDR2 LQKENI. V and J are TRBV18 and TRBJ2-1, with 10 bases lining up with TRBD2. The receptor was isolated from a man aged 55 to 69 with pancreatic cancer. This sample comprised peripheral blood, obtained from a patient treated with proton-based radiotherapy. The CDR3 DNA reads TGTGCCAGCTCACCACAGCGGGAGGGAGGTGAGCAGTTCTTC. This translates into CASSPQREGGEQFF. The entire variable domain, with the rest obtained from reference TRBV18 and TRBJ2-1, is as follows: NAGVMQNPRHLVRRRGQEARLRCSPMKGHSHVYWYRQLPEEGLKFMVYLQKENIIDESGMPKERFSAEFPKEGPSILRIQQVVRGDSAAYFCASSPQREGGEQFFGPGTRLTVL.